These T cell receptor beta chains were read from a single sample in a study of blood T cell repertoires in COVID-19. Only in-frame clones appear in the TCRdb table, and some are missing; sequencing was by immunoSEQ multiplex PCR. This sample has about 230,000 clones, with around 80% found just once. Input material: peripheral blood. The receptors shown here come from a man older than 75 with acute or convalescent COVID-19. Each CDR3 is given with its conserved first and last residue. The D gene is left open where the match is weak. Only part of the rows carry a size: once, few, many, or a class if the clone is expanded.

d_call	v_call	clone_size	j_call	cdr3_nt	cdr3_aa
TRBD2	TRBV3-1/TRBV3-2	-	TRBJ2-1	TGTGCCAGCAGCCAAGTTCCTAGCGGGAGGATTAATGAGCAGTTCTTC	CASSQVPSGRINEQFF
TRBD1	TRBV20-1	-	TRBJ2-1	TGCAGTGCTAGTCAGGGGGCGGATGAGCAGTTCTTC	CSASQGADEQFF
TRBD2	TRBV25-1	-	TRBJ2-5	TGTGCCAGCAGTGAAGCTAGCGGGAGAAAGACCCAGTACTTC	CASSEASGRKTQYF
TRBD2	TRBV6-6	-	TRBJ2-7	TGTGCCAGCTCTAGCGGTTCCTACGAGCAGTACTTC	CASSSGSYEQYF
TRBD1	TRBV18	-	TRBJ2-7	TGTGCCAGCTCCCAGACAGGGCCTTCCTACGAGCAGTACTTC	CASSQTGPSYEQYF
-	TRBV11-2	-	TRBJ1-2	TGTGCCAGCAGCCATTTGACAGGAGCGAGCTATGGCTACACCTTC	CASSHLTGASYGYTF
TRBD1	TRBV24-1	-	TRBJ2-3	TGTGCCACCAGTGCTAGGACAGGGGGAATCGGCACAGATACGCAGTATTTT	CATSARTGGIGTDTQYF
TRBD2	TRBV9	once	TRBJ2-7	TGTGCCAGCAGCGTATCCCTAGGGGCGGGGGAGTTCTCCTACGAGCAGTACTTC	CASSVSLGAGEFSYEQYF
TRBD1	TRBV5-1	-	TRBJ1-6	TGCGCCAGCAGCTTTTACGGGACAGGGGATTCACCCCTCCACTTT	CASSFYGTGDSPLHF
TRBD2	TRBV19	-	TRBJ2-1	TGTGCCAGTAGTATTAGTGGACTAGCTTCCAATGAGCAGTTCTTC	CASSISGLASNEQFF
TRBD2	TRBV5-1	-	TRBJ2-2	TGCGCCAGCAGCTTAGCGGGACTTCCCGGGGAGCTGTTTTTT	CASSLAGLPGELFF
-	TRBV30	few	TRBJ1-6	TGTGCCTGGAGGGAGGGCTCCATAGGATCACCCCTCCACTTT	CAWREGSIGSPLHF
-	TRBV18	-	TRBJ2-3	TGTGCCAGCTCACCAGGGGCGATTAGCACAGATACGCAGTATTTT	CASSPGAISTDTQYF
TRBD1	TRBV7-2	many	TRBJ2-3	TGTGCCAGCAGCTTAGTGGGACAGGTAACGAATACGCAGTATTTT	CASSLVGQVTNTQYF
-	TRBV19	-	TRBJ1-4	TGTGCCAGTAGAACCGGGACATCCGTTCATCAGACTAATGAAAAACTGTTTTTT	CASRTGTSVHQTNEKLFF
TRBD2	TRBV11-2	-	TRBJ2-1	TGTGCCAGCAGCGGGACTAGCGGGAGTACTGAGCAGTTCTTC	CASSGTSGSTEQFF
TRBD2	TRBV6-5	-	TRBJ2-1	TGTGCCAGCAGGGTCGGGGGGAACTCCTACAATGAGCAGTTCTTC	CASRVGGNSYNEQFF
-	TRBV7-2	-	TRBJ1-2	TGTGCCAGCAGCTTAGCCCCCACCACCGGTGGCTACACCTTC	CASSLAPTTGGYTF
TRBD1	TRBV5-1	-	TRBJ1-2	TGCGCCAGCAGCTTTGGACAGGGTCATGGCTACACCTTC	CASSFGQGHGYTF
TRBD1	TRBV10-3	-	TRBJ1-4	TGTGCCATCAGGGGACAGGGGGCGGGTGAAAAACTGTTTTTT	CAIRGQGAGEKLFF
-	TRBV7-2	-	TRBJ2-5	TGTGCCAGCAGCTTAGCCCCCCTAGCCGGAGAGACCCAGTACTTC	CASSLAPLAGETQYF
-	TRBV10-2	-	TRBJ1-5	TGCGCCAGCAGCCAGAGGCCCGGTCAGCCCCAGCATTTT	CASSQRPGQPQHF
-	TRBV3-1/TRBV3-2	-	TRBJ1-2	TGTGCCAGCAGCCAAGCGGGGGGTGATGGCTACACCTTC	CASSQAGGDGYTF
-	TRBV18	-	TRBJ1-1	TGTGCCAGCTCACCACCGGTTTCGGGGTTCACTGAAGCTTTCTTT	CASSPPVSGFTEAFF
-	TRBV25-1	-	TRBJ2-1	TGTGCCAGCAGTGTCCACAAACTAGGGTCTGGTGAGCAGTTCTTC	CASSVHKLGSGEQFF
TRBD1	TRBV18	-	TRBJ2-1	TGTGCCAGCTCACCAGGACAGGGAAATGAGCAGTTCTTC	CASSPGQGNEQFF
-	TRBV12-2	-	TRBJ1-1	TGTGCAAGTCGCTTTACCGCAGGGAGGGTGAACACTGAAGCTTTCTTT	CASRFTAGRVNTEAFF
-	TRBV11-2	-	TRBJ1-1	TGTGCCAGCAGCTTAGAAGTATGGGGAGGCCACACTGAAGCTTTCTTT	CASSLEVWGGHTEAFF
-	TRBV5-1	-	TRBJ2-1	TGCGCCAGCAGCTTGTCGGAGGGAGACAATGAGCAGTTCTTC	CASSLSEGDNEQFF
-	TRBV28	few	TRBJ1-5	TGTGCCAGCAGTTTCTTTAGTCAGCCCCAGCATTTT	CASSFFSQPQHF
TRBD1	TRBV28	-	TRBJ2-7	TGTGCCAGCAGCTCCCCCCCGGGACAGGGAGCCTACGAGCAGTACTTC	CASSSPPGQGAYEQYF
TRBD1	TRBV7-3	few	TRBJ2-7	TGTGCCAGCAGCCCAGGGACAGGAGCCGAGCAGTACTTC	CASSPGTGAEQYF
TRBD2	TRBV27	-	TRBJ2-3	TGTGCCAGCAGTTTAGCTCCGGGACTAGCGGGGGGTCGAGATACGCAGTATTTT	CASSLAPGLAGGRDTQYF
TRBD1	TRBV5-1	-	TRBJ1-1	TGCGCCAGCAGCCGGGAAGGGGGCAGGAAAGCTTTCTTT	CASSREGGRKAFF
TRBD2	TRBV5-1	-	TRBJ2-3	TGCGCCAGCAGCTTGGGCTTTAGCGGGGGGAGTGGAGATACGCAGTATTTT	CASSLGFSGGSGDTQYF
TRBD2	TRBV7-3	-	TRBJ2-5	TGTGCCAGCAGCTTAGGTGGGACTAGCGGGAGTGAGACCCAGTACTTC	CASSLGGTSGSETQYF
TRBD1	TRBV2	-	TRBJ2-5	TGTGCCAGCAGTTCCGGGACAGGGGGCAGGGAGACCCAGTACTTC	CASSSGTGGRETQYF
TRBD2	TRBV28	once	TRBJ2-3	TGTGCCAGCAGTTTTCTACGGGCAGGGCAAGCGGGGGGCACAGATACGCAGTATTTT	CASSFLRAGQAGGTDTQYF
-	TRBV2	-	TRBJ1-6	TGTGCCAGCAGTGAAGACCCCCTAATTCCCCTCCACTTT	CASSEDPLIPLHF
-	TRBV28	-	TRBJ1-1	TGTGCCAGCAGTCCGCCACGGGGAGCGAACACTGAAGCTTTCTTT	CASSPPRGANTEAFF
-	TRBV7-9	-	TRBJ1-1	TGTGCCAGCAGCTTTCAGGGATTTACTGAAGCTTTCTTT	CASSFQGFTEAFF